The following is a T cell receptor (beta chain) sequence with its context. This clone is medium-sized (0.01 to 0.1%) in terms of sample share. Its antigen remains undetermined. Base quality data are lacking; no much larger clone is found one base away. These data belong to a study of intratumoral heterogeneity in liver cancer. As for the study more broadly: Across the full approximately 13-patient cohort, most patients were male and a median age of 63 years was recorded. The study combined RNA-seq, DNA sequencing, TCR-seq and SNP array data from multiple regions of hepatocellular carcinoma specimens to study intratumor heterogeneity. Of the roughly 73 multiregional samples collected from 15 or so HCC patients in the overall cohort, some 50 were tumoral regions and some 20 were adjacent nontumoral regions.

The research as a whole found: The authors acknowledged a relatively low patient number and under-sampled tumor-infiltrating lymphocyte representation as limitations. In each sequenced patient, tumor region a showed significantly more unique T-cell clonal expansions than tumor region b. Within each of the two sequenced patients, overall T cell clonality showed no significant difference between tumor regions. TCR sequencing reportedly confirmed RNA-seq-based estimates of regional differences in tumor-infiltrating lymphocyte burden.

Samples labelled H were derived from distinct, geographically separated regions of the hepatocellular carcinoma nodule. Early-stage hepatocellular carcinoma was present in all patients, and no therapy was administered to any patient before surgical resection. No macroscopic evidence of necrosis or hemorrhage was present in the sampled areas. TCR sequencing (ImmunoSeq) was performed on multiple regions from two patients. Each frozen resection tissue sample was taken at least 1 cm away from every other sample. Genomic DNA was extracted from bulk tissue using the DNeasy blood and tissue kit. Inclusive of the bounding cysteine and valine, the CDR3 is 12 residues long. Left in the record is the CDR3 DNA by itself, 36 bases read in frame from the first base. Taken from the germline V gene, the CDR1 and CDR2 loops are MDHEN and SYDVKM. At the junction V is shortened by 3 bases and J by 2 bases, with 5 bases in between.

The immunoSEQ assay was used to sequence TCR beta chain CDR3 regions from genomic DNA. Rearranged VDJ segments were amplified with primers that anneal to V and J segments. Per the authors' processing: The ImmunoSeq Analyzer software was used to calculate clonality and richness metrics. Fisher's exact test, supplemented by a beta-binomial method for added stringency, was applied to identify differentially abundant clones between regions. In TCRdb, the immuneACCESS table is reduced to in-frame sequences with V and J assigned. These tables do not hold every clone; where another copy was compared, an unresolved V gene accounts for under half, and the others remain unexplained. V and J calls and clone size come straight from that table; D and trimming were deduced from the DNA. In all, the sample holds approximately 6,600 clones, and under 60% of those were seen once. The ten largest clonotypes hold approximately 15% of the sample.

The sequence was collected from an older man with hepatocellular carcinoma. The sequence joins TRBV28 to TRBJ2-7; the D gene cannot be named for sure. Material: tumor tissue, obtained before any cancer treatment. The nucleotide sequence is TGTGCCAGCAGTTTCTCCGCCTACGAGCAGTACGTC. This is translated as CASSFSAYEQYV.